This T cell receptor (beta chain) was sequenced during a study of chemoradiotherapy in HPV16-positive cancers. Across the whole study: Candidate HPV-specific T-cell clones and common TCR motifs came from functional assays in a couple of HPV16-positive patients.

Some clones are missing from TCRdb's copy, which holds only in-frame ones; the method was immunoSEQ multiplex PCR. The repertoire holds some 4,900 clones, with roughly 95% as singletons. Germline V CDR1 and CDR2: LNHNV, YYDKDF (reference sequence). The V gene end was trimmed by 0 bases and the J gene end by 2 bases; junction bases not matched to a gene: 5. The CDR3 contains 16 residues. The sample was tumor tissue, taken from a patient who underwent chemoradiotherapy. The chain uses TRBV15 and TRBJ2-7; 9 nucleotides match TRBD1. The sequence was obtained from a human donor with HPV-associated anogenital cancer. CDR3 sequence: CATSRDRDRAPYEQYF. The CDR3 nucleotides are TGTGCCACCAGCAGAGATAGGGACAGGGCTCCCTACGAGCAGTACTTC.